The source of this T cell receptor (beta chain) is a study of T cell repertoires in cytomegalovirus infection. Study-level background: Based on public TCR beta signatures, there were indications of CMV infection and of a matching HLA type.

TCRdb used MiXCR to reprocess the reads, holding one entry per CDR3 protein. Altogether 65,000 to 95,000 distinct CDR3 sequences are present, 3.7% being singletons, with the ten largest covering 4.6%. In its sample, this clonotype was seen many times. Its antigen is currently unknown. CDR1 and CDR2 (germline): MNHNS, SASEGT. Trimming removed 0 bases at V and 2 bases at J, with 9 bases between. The CDR3 spans 15 residues. Study-wide results and caveats: Adding up the frequency of public TCR beta families identified people who carried CMV plus the relevant HLA.

This receptor was identified in a human donor in good health (CMV status not recorded). Some clones in this sample may be carry-over from other donors' samples. Sample: PBMCs. V usage is TRBV6-1 and J usage is TRBJ2-3; D gene uncertain. The CDR3 nucleotides read TGTGCCAGCAGTGAAGCGGCTCACACCACAGATACGCAGTATTTT. Amino acid sequence: CASSEAAHTTDTQYF.